One and the same sample provided the 10 T cell receptor beta chains below, sequenced in a study of T cells after yellow fever vaccination. From the 5' RACE reads, TCRdb called clonotypes with MiXCR, one entry per CDR3 protein. The table shows approximately 580,000 distinct CDR3 sequences, with 17% occurring only once. The sample here was PBMCs, taken 4 to 5 days after the first yellow fever vaccination. The receptors derive from a man younger than 35 who received the YFV17D yellow fever vaccine.

The V gene is TRBV4-1, the J gene TRBJ2-2; 7 bases align to TRBD1. The V and J ends lost 5 bases and 7 bases, in that order; junction bases with no gene match: 13. CDR3 length: 16 residues. Germline CDR1 and CDR2: MGHRA and YSYEKL. DNA for the CDR3: TGCGCCAGCAGCGTTAAACAGGGGTTCACTCACGGGGAGCTGTTTTTT. This codes for CASSVKQGFTHGELFF.

This clonotype was recorded many times. V usage is TRBV10-3 and J usage is TRBJ2-5; 8 bases fit TRBD2. V shed 11 bases and J 5 bases; nucleotides not matched to a gene: 4. Germline V gives CDR1 ENHRY, CDR2 SYGVKD. The CDR3 extends over 11 amino acids. In DNA form, the CDR3 reads TGTGCCTCACCGGGGGGGGAGACCCAGTACTTC. It specifies CASPGGETQYF.

This clonotype has a count of ten or more. The J gene is TRBJ2-1, the V gene TRBV6-2 or TRBV6-3; 11 bases are a match to TRBD2. Germline V CDR1 and CDR2: MNHEY, SVGEGT. The CDR3 is made up of 18 amino acids. V shed 7 bases and J 0 bases; nucleotides not matched to a gene: 11. The CDR3 loop reads CASKDSKLAGASYNEQFF. CDR3 nucleotides: TGTGCCAGCAAGGATAGTAAACTAGCGGGGGCCTCCTACAATGAGCAGTTCTTC.

The sample holds a few counts of this clonotype. The V gene is TRBV6-2 or TRBV6-3, the J gene TRBJ1-5; D might be TRBD1 (5 bases). The germline gives CDR1 MNHEY, CDR2 SVGEGT. This CDR3 has 15 amino acids. Trimming stripped 2 bases from V and 6 bases from J, with 14 bases between. The CDR3 loop is CASSYASWRGQPQHF. The CDR3 DNA sequence: TGTGCCAGCAGTTACGCTTCCTGGAGGGGTCAGCCCCAGCATTTT.

This clonotype has more than one count but fewer than ten. The V gene is TRBV25-1, the J gene TRBJ1-6; possibly TRBD1 for D (6 bases). The CDR3 spans 17 residues. Trimming removed 4 bases at V and 10 bases at J, with 23 bases between. Germline V lookup: CDR1 MGHDK, CDR2 SYGVNS. In DNA, the CDR3 is TGTGCCAGCAGTGGGGGGCTCTTCGTATCCTATCTCTCACCCCTCCACTTT. Residues: CASSGGLFVSYLSPLHF.

This clonotype appeared a few times. This chain joins TRBV4-3 and TRBJ1-4; 7 nucleotides line up with TRBD1. This CDR3 region has 15 residues. The ends lost 2 bases at V and 3 bases at J; junction bases unmatched: 3. CDR1 is LGHNA, CDR2 YSLEER, per germline. In nucleotides, the CDR3 is TGCGCCAGCAGCCAAAATACAGGGGCTAATGAAAAACTGTTTTTT. Residues: CASSQNTGANEKLFF.

The rearrangement uses TRBV19 and TRBJ2-3; the D gene could be TRBD1 or TRBD2 (6 bases each). The CDR3 has 15 residues. V shed 4 bases and J shed 3 bases, with 14 bases lying between them. Germline V gene lookup returns CDR1 LNHDA and CDR2 SQIVND (reference sequence). The CDR3 spells CASSTGGLATDTQYF. CDR3 DNA sequence: TGTGCCAGTAGTACCGGGGGCCTAGCGACAGATACGCAGTATTTT.

This clonotype was seen only a few times. The chain couples TRBV7-8 to TRBJ2-5, with D possibly being TRBD1 or TRBD2 (6 bases each). Looked up from germline, CDR1 is SGHVS and CDR2 is FQNEAQ. The CDR3 is made up of 18 amino acids. The ends were cut back, 2 bases at V and 0 bases at J, with 19 bases in the middle. CDR3 sequence (DNA): TGTGCCAGCAGCTTAAGGGGAATGGGGGGCTCCTACCAAGAGACCCAGTACTTC. Encoded protein: CASSLRGMGGSYQETQYF.

This clonotype showed up just a few times. The chain combines TRBV2 with TRBJ2-5; D unresolved. The CDR3 contains 12 residues. Trimming pared 6 bases from V and 6 bases from J, leaving 11 bases between. Germline V gene lookup returns CDR1 SNHLY and CDR2 FYNNEI. The CDR3 is CASSWTPQTQYF. The CDR3 nucleotides are TGTGCCAGCAGCTGGACCCCGCAGACCCAGTACTTC.

The chain uses TRBV27 and TRBJ2-1, with TRBD2 matching over 11 bases. Germline lookup yields CDR1 MNHEY and CDR2 SMNVEV (reference sequence). The trim removed 5 bases at V and 4 bases at J, leaving 16 bases unmatched. CDR3 length: 19 amino acids. This CDR3 is CASSPSPKLAGEKYNEQFF. CDR3 nucleotides: TGTGCCAGCAGTCCGTCCCCCAAACTAGCGGGGGAAAAATACAATGAGCAGTTCTTC.